This note documents a single TCR beta chain sequence. The data were obtained in a study of cytomegalovirus exposure and HLA in healthy donors. Germline values: CDR1 SGHVS, CDR2 FNYEAQ. The J segment lost 5 bases and the V segment lost 4 bases, leaving 7 bases of the junction unmatched. This CDR3 spans 14 amino acids. 13 Jbeta primers and 60 Vbeta primers were used for the PCR. Profiled with immunoSEQ multiplex PCR; TCRdb holds only in-frame clones, not every one. The sample has about 130,000 clones; around 78% are singletons. In nominal health when sampled, donors likely had unrecorded immune exposures nonetheless.

Sequenced: PBMCs. This rearrangement joins TRBV7-6 to TRBJ2-7; 8 bases are shared with TRBD2. This TCR was recovered from a woman aged 40-49 years in good health and CMV-seronegative. CDR3 sequence: CASSSGGVPHEQYF. The DNA of the CDR3 is TGTGCCAGCAGCTCCGGGGGGGTCCCCCACGAGCAGTACTTC.